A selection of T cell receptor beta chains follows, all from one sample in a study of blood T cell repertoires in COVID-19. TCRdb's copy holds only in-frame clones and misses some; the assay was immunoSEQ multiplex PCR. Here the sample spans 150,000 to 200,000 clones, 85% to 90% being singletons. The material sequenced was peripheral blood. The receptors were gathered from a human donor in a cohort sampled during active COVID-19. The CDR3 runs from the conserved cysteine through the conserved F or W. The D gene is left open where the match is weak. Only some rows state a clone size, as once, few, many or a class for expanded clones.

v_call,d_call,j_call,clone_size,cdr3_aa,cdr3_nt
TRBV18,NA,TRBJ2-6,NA,CASSPPGRLVSGANVLTF,TGTGCCAGCTCACCACCCGGTCGACTAGTCTCTGGGGCCAACGTCCTGACTTTC
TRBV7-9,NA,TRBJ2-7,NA,CASSLWGGTGEEQYF,TGTGCCAGCAGCTTATGGGGAGGCACAGGGGAAGAGCAGTACTTC
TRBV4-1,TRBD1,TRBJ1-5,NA,CASSQVQGEDQPQHF,TGCGCCAGCAGCCAAGTACAGGGGGAGGACCAGCCCCAGCATTTT
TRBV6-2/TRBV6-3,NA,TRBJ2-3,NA,CASSWYSRPSTDTQYF,TGTGCCAGCAGTTGGTACAGCCGGCCGAGCACAGATACGCAGTATTTT
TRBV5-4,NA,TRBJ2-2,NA,CASSTGSINTGELFF,TGTGCCAGCAGCACCGGGTCGATAAACACCGGGGAGCTGTTTTTT
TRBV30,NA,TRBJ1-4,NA,CASSGYHAGGAKLFF,TGTGCCTCCTCCGGGTATCACGCGGGAGGTGCAAAACTGTTTTTT
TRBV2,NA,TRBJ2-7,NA,CASSEGGAAYEQYF,TGTGCCAGCAGTGAAGGCGGGGCGGCCTACGAGCAGTACTTC
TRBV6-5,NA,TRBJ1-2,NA,CASTTMQGYYGYTF,TGTGCCAGCACCACCATGCAGGGCTACTATGGCTACACCTTC
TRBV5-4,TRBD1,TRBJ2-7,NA,CASSSGQGLYEQYF,TGTGCCAGCAGCAGCGGACAGGGGTTATACGAGCAGTACTTC
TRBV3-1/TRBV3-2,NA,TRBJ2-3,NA,CASSQDGPRTPSDTQYF,TGTGCCAGCAGCCAAGATGGGCCGCGAACGCCTTCAGATACGCAGTATTTT
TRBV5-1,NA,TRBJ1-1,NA,CASSPIQGAGTEAFF,TGCGCCAGCAGCCCAATTCAAGGGGCAGGAACTGAAGCTTTCTTT
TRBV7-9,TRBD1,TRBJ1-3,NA,CASSLQGPRLPGNTIYF,TGTGCCAGCAGCCTACAGGGGCCTCGGCTCCCTGGAAACACCATATATTTT
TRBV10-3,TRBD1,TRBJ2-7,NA,CAISESGDRVSHEQYF,TGTGCCATCAGTGAGTCGGGGGACAGGGTTTCCCACGAGCAGTACTTC
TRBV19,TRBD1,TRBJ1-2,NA,CASSIRQGAQNGYTF,TGTGCCAGTAGTATACGACAGGGGGCGCAAAATGGCTACACCTTC
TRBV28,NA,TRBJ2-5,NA,CASSVRDQETQYF,TGTGCCAGCAGTGTCAGGGACCAAGAGACCCAGTACTTC
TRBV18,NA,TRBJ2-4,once,CASSPRTVNAKNIQYF,TGTGCCAGCTCACCCCGGACTGTTAATGCCAAAAACATTCAGTACTTC
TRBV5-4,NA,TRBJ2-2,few,CASSFSLVAGELFF,TGTGCCAGCAGCTTTTCACTAGTCGCCGGGGAGCTGTTTTTT
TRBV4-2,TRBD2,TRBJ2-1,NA,CASSQELAGGGDSYNEQFF,TGTGCCAGCAGCCAAGAGCTAGCGGGAGGTGGGGACTCCTACAATGAGCAGTTCTTC
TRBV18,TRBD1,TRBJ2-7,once,CASSPGQFSYEQYF,TGTGCCAGCTCACCGGGACAGTTTTCCTACGAGCAGTACTTC
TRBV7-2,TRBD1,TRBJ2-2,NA,CASSSQGAVTGELFF,TGTGCCAGCAGCTCCCAGGGGGCGGTCACCGGGGAGCTGTTTTTT
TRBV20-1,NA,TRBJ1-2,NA,CSAPLPGGYTF,TGCAGTGCTCCCTTACCGGGTGGCTACACCTTC
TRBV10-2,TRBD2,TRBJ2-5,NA,CASSGSGGKQETQYF,TGCGCCAGCAGTGGGAGCGGGGGGAAACAAGAGACCCAGTACTTC
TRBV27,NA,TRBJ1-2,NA,CASRSQTNYGYTF,TGTGCCAGCAGGTCACAGACAAACTATGGCTACACCTTC
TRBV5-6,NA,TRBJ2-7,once,CASSLLQGGSYEQYF,TGTGCCAGCAGCTTGTTACAGGGTGGCTCCTACGAGCAGTACTTC
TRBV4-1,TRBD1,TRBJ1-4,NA,CASSQTGTGDEKLFF,TGCGCCAGCAGCCAGACCGGGACAGGGGACGAAAAACTGTTTTTT
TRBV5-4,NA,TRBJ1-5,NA,CASSLDQGQPQHF,TGTGCCAGCAGCTTGGATCAGGGCCAGCCCCAGCATTTT
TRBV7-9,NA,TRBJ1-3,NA,CASSSSGAGNTIYF,TGTGCCAGCAGCTCCTCAGGGGCGGGAAACACCATATATTTT
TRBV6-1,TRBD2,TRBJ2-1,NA,CASSEVGTSGDEQFF,TGTGCCAGCAGTGAAGTGGGGACTAGCGGGGATGAGCAGTTCTTC
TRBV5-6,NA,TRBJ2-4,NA,CASSARFRVGLAKNIQYF,TGTGCCAGCAGCGCGAGATTCAGGGTAGGGCTAGCCAAAAACATTCAGTACTTC
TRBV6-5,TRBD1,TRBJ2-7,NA,CASTIGTGGGEQYF,TGTGCCAGCACCATAGGAACAGGGGGCGGCGAGCAGTACTTC
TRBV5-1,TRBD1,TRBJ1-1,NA,CASSPRTGRDTEAFF,TGCGCCAGCAGCCCCCGGACAGGGAGGGACACTGAAGCTTTCTTT
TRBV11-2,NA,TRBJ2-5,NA,CASSLVQSTLGGETQYF,TGTGCCAGCAGCTTAGTCCAATCCACCCTAGGCGGAGAGACCCAGTACTTC
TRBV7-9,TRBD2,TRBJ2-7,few,CASSLGGGAYEQYF,TGTGCCAGCAGCTTAGGGGGGGGAGCCTACGAGCAGTACTTC